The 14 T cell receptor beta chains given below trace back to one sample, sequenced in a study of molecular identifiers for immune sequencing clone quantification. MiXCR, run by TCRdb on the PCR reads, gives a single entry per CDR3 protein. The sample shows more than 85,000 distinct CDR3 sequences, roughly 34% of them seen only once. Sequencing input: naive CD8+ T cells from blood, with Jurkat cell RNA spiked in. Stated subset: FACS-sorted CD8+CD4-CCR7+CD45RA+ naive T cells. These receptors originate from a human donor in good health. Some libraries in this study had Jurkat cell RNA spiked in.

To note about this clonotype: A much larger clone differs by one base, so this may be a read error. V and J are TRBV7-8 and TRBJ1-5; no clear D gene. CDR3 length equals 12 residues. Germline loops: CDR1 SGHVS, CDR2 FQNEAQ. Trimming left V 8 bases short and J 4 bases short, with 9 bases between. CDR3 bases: TGTGCCAGCTGCCCAGAGAATCAGCCCCAGCATTTT. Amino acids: CASCPENQPQHF.

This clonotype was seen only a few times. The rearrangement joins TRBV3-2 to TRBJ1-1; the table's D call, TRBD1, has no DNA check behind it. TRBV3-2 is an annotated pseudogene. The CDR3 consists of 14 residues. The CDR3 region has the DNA TGTGCCAGCAGCCAAGTGGGGGACCACACTGAAGCTTTCTTT. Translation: CASSQVGDHTEAFF.

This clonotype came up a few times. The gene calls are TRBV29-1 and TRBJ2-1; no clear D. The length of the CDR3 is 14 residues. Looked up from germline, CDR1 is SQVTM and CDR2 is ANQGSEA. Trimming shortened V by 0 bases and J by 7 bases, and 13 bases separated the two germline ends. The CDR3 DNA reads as TGCAGCGTTGAAGATTACAAACCTAGAAATGAGCAGTTCTTC. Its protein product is CSVEDYKPRNEQFF.

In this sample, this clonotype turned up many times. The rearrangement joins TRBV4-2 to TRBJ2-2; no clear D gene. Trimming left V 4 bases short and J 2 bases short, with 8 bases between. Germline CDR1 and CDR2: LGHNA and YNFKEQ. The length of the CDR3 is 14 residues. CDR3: CASSPPGNTGELFF. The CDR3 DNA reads TGTGCCAGCAGCCCGCCCGGCAACACCGGGGAGCTGTTTTTT.

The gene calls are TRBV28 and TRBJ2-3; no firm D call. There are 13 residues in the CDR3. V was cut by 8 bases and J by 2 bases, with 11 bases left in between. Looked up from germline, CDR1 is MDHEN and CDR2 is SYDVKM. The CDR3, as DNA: TGTGCCAGCGGTTCTCTCGACACAGATACGCAGTATTTT. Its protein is CASGSLDTDTQYF.

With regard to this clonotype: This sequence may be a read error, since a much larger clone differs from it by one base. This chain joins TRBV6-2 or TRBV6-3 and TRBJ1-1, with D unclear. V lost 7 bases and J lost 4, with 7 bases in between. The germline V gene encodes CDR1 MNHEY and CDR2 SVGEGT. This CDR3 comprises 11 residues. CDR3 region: CASTWSTEAFF. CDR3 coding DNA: TGTGCCAGCACTTGGAGCACTGAAGCTTTCTTT.

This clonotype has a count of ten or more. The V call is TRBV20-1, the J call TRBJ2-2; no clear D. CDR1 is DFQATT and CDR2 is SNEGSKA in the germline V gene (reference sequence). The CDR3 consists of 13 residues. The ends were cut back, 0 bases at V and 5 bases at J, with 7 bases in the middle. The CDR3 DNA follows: TGCAGTGCTAGAGATCTGGGAACCGGGGAGCTGTTTTTT. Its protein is CSARDLGTGELFF.

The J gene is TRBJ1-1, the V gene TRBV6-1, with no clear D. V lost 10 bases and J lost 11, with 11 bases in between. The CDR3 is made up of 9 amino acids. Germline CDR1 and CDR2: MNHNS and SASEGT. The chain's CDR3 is CATKIGAFF. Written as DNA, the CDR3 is TGTGCCACCAAGATTGGGGCTTTCTTT.

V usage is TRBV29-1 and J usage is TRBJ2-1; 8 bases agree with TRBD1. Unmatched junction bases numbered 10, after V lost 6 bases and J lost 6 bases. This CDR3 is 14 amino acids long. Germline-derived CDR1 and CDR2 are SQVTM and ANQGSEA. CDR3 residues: CSVPRQGYSNEQFF. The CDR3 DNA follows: TGCAGCGTCCCAAGACAGGGGTATAGCAATGAGCAGTTCTTC.

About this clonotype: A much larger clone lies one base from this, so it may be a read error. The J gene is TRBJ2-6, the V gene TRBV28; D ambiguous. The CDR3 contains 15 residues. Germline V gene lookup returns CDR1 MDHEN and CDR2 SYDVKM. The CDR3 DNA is TGTGCCGGCAGTTTAGGTGACGCTGGGGCCAACGTCCTGACTTTC. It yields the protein CAGSLGDAGANVLTF.

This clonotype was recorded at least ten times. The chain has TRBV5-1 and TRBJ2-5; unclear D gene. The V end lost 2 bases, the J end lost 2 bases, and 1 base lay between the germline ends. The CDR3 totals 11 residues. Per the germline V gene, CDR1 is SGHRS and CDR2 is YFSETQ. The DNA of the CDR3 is TGCGCCAGCAGCTTTCAAGAGACCCAGTACTTC. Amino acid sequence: CASSFQETQYF. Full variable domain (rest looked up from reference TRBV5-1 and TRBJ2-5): KAGVTQTPRYLIKTRGQQVTLSCSPISGHRSVSWYQQTPGQGLQFLFEYFSETQRNKGNFPGRFSGRQFSNSRSEMNVSTLELGDSALYLCASSFQETQYFGPGTRLLVL.

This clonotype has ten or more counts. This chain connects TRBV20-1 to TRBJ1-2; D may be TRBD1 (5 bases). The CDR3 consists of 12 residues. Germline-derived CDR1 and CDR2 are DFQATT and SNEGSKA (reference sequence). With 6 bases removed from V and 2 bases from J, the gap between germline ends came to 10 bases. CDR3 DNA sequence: TGCAGTGCCACGACAGTGAACTATGGCTACACCTTC. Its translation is CSATTVNYGYTF.

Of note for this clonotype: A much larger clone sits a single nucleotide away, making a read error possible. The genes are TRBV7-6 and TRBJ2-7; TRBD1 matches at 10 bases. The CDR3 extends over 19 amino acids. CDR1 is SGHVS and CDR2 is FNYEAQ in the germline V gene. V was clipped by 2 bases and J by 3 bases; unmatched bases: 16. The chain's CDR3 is CASSLYPRPRTGGNYEQYF. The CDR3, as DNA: TGTGCCAGCAGCTTATATCCCCGTCCAAGGACAGGGGGGAACTACGAGCAGTACTTC.

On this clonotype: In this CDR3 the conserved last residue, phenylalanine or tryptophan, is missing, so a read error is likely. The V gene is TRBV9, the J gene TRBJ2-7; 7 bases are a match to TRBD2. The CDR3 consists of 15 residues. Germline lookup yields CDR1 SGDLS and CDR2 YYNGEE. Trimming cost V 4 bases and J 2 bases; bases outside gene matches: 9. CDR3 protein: CASSLGTTPTYEQYL. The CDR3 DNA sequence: TGTGCCAGCAGCCTTGGGACTACCCCGACCTACGAGCAGTACCTC.